These T cell receptor beta chains were read from a single sample in a study of T cell changes during pregnancy in multiple sclerosis. The protocol was immunoSEQ multiplex PCR, while the TCRdb copy is restricted to in-frame clones and leaves out a portion. The table includes under 40,000 clones, approximately 90% detected once. The sequences come from CD8+ T cells from peripheral blood mononuclear cells, collected before pregnancy. The receptors here all came from a female donor with multiple sclerosis, enrolled in a pregnancy study. Each CDR3 is given with its conserved first and last residue. The D gene is left open where the match is weak. Only some rows state a clone size, as once, few, many or a class for expanded clones.

J,V,size,D,DNA,CDR3
TRBJ2-7,TRBV4-1,.,TRBD1,TGCGCCAGCAGCCAAGCCGGGACAGGGGGCTACGAGCAGTACTTC,CASSQAGTGGYEQYF
TRBJ1-2,TRBV30,.,TRBD1,TGTGCCTGGAGTGTACCTGCAGGGGGCGACTATGGCTACACCTTC,CAWSVPAGGDYGYTF
TRBJ2-5,TRBV9,.,TRBD1,TGTGCCAGCAGCGTATATGGAGGACAGGGGGCAGGAGAACAAGAGACCCAGTACTTC,CASSVYGGQGAGEQETQYF
TRBJ2-7,TRBV2,.,TRBD2,TGTGCCAGCAGTGAAGGGCCAGCGGGGGGCTCCTACGAGCAGTACTTC,CASSEGPAGGSYEQYF
TRBJ2-5,TRBV7-2,.,TRBD1,TGTGCCAGCAGCAGAACCTTGGACAGGGTTAGGCAGACCCAGTACTTC,CASSRTLDRVRQTQYF
TRBJ1-1,TRBV10-3,.,.,TGTGCCATCCGATTTGAGCCGAACACTGAAGCTTTCTTT,CAIRFEPNTEAFF
TRBJ2-7,TRBV29-1,.,TRBD2,TGCAGCGTTGCCCCTAGCGGTCCCTACGAGCAGTACTTC,CSVAPSGPYEQYF
TRBJ1-6,TRBV14,.,.,TGTGCCAGCAGCCAAACTCTGCGTAATTCACCCCTCCACTTT,CASSQTLRNSPLHF
TRBJ1-2,TRBV7-9,once,.,TGTGCCAGCAGCTCAGAAATTAACTATGGCTACACCTTC,CASSSEINYGYTF
TRBJ2-7,TRBV6-1,.,TRBD1,TGTGCCAGCAGTTTACGGACAGGGGAGGCCTACGAGCAGTACTTC,CASSLRTGEAYEQYF
TRBJ2-2,TRBV9,.,TRBD1,TGTGCCAGCAGCGGAACCGGGACAGGGGATGCCGGGGAGCTGTTTTTT,CASSGTGTGDAGELFF
TRBJ2-7,TRBV6-5,.,TRBD1,TGTGCCAGCAGTTACGGGACAGGGGGGGCCTACGAGCAGTACTTC,CASSYGTGGAYEQYF
TRBJ2-1,TRBV10-3,once,.,TGTGCCATCAGTGATTACGGGGGGCAGATCATGACTTACAATGAGCAGTTCTTC,CAISDYGGQIMTYNEQFF
TRBJ2-1,TRBV4-1,.,TRBD2,TGCGCCAGCAGCCAGGGGCGGGAGGTCAGTGTAGGGGAGCAGTTCTTC,CASSQGREVSVGEQFF
TRBJ1-5,TRBV7-9,.,TRBD1,TGTGCCAGCAGCTTACAGACAGGGGAGAATCAGCCCCAGCATTTT,CASSLQTGENQPQHF